The 3 T cell receptor beta chains reported below all come from one sample, sequenced in a study of control samples from healthy donors and cancer patients. Method: immunoSEQ multiplex PCR; TCRdb's copy keeps in-frame clones and lacks some. The data contain around 29,000 clones, 79% of them singletons. The sequenced material came from PBMCs. The receptors were sampled from a man between 60 and 75 years old with head and neck cancer.

This clone showed up just a few times. V and J are TRBV4-1 and TRBJ2-5; D may be TRBD1 (6 bases). Germline V CDR1 and CDR2: MGHRA, YSYEKL. The V and J ends lost 6 bases and 5 bases respectively, with 16 bases between them. This CDR3 is 14 amino acids long. The CDR3 loop reads CASSRQGSSETQYF. CDR3 bases: TGCGCCAGCAGTCGGCAGGGGTCTAGCGAGACCCAGTACTTC.

The chain has TRBV11-1 and TRBJ1-4; weak D call: TRBD1 (5 bases). This CDR3 spans 15 amino acids. Germline CDR1 and CDR2: SGHAT and FQDESV (reference sequence). Trimming left V 4 bases short and J 3 bases short, with 12 bases between. In DNA form, the CDR3 reads TGTGCCAGCAGCTCCTGGGACGGCCCTAATGAAAAACTGTTTTTT. This encodes CASSSWDGPNEKLFF.

This clone is medium-sized within its sample. J is TRBJ2-7 and V is TRBV9; 10 nucleotides align to TRBD1. The ends lost 2 bases at V and 2 bases at J; junction bases unmatched: 7. There are 16 residues in the CDR3. Germline CDR1 reads SGDLS; CDR2 reads YYNGEE. The CDR3 DNA reads as TGTGCCAGCAGCGTCTCCCCGACAGGGGGCACCTACGAGCAGTACTTC. Protein product: CASSVSPTGGTYEQYF.